The next 17 T cell receptor beta chains were all read from a single sample in a study of human T cells and chemical hapten exposure. Before extraction, the whole blood was not fractionated, and total RNA was taken from it. TCRdb analysed the 5' RACE reads with MiXCR anew, one entry per CDR3 protein. The repertoire includes 110,000 or so distinct CDR3 sequences, 15% to 20% of them detected once, and approximately 2.8% sits in the top ten. The source of these receptors is a human donor in good health.

The chain combines TRBV11-2 with TRBJ2-3, with TRBD1 identical over 10 bases. J lost 2 bases, V lost 2 bases, and 7 bases had no gene match. Germline V lookup: CDR1 SGHAT, CDR2 FQNNGV. CDR3 length: 17 amino acids. The CDR3 nucleotides read TGTGCCAGCAGCTTATCGACAGGGGGCGGCTTCACAGATACGCAGTATTTT. Translation gives CASSLSTGGGFTDTQYF.

This chain joins TRBV6-1 and TRBJ2-7; D is unresolved. CDR1 and CDR2 from the germline V gene are MNHNS and SASEGT. The CDR3 is 13 residues long. Trimming removed 6 bases at V and 7 bases at J, with 16 bases between. CDR3 nucleotides: TGTGCCAGCAGGGAGTCGGCAACTCGGGAGCAGTACTTC. This gives the protein CASRESATREQYF.

V gene TRBV14 combines with J gene TRBJ2-7, with D maybe TRBD1 (5 bases). The CDR3 has 18 residues. The germline V gene encodes CDR1 SGHDN and CDR2 FVKESK. V was cut by 4 bases and J by 4 bases, with 26 bases left in between. The DNA for the CDR3 is TGTGCCAGCAGCCCCACCCCCTGGGGCAGCCACAACCCTTACGAGCAGTACTTC. Protein product: CASSPTPWGSHNPYEQYF.

This clonotype was picked up a small number of times. The chain recombines TRBV9 with TRBJ2-7, with D maybe TRBD2 (5 bases). V dropped 5 bases and J dropped 6 bases, with 24 bases sitting between them. The germline CDR1 and CDR2 sequences are SGDLS and YYNGEE. This CDR3 is built from 16 residues. CDR3 residues: CASRLGNAHPLIEQYF. The CDR3 nucleotides read TGTGCCAGCAGACTAGGGAACGCACACCCTTTGATCGAGCAGTACTTC.

This clonotype was detected a few times. The chain joins TRBV19 to TRBJ1-5; 7 bases fit TRBD1. The CDR3 sequence is 15 residues long. V shed 7 bases and J 2 bases; nucleotides not matched to a gene: 8. CDR1 and CDR2 from the germline V gene are LNHDA and SQIVND (reference sequence). CDR3 protein: CASNSRQGGNQPQHF. CDR3 in DNA: TGTGCCAGTAACTCAAGACAGGGAGGCAATCAGCCCCAGCATTTT.

The genes are TRBV7-2 and TRBJ2-5; 7 bases are shared with TRBD2. With V trimmed by 7 bases and J by 3 bases, 11 bases remained unmatched. CDR1 is SGHTA and CDR2 is FQGNSA in the germline V gene. CDR3 size: 15 residues. The CDR3 bases are TGTGCCAGCAAGGTGGGAGGGGCAGGCAAAGAGACCCAGTACTTC. Its translation: CASKVGGAGKETQYF.

The chain couples TRBV27 to TRBJ1-5; tentatively, D is TRBD1 (6 bases). CDR3 length: 14 residues. The ends were cut back, 4 bases at V and 5 bases at J, with 12 bases in the middle. Germline V gene data show CDR1 as MNHEY and CDR2 as SMNVEV (reference sequence). The CDR3 reads CASSWVAGDQPQHF. In nucleotides, the CDR3 is TGTGCCAGCAGTTGGGTGGCAGGGGATCAGCCCCAGCATTTT.

The sample holds a few counts of this clonotype. The chain employs TRBV2 and TRBJ2-7; TRBD2 matches 7 bases. The CDR3 extends over 13 amino acids. Germline V gives CDR1 SNHLY, CDR2 FYNNEI. V lost 6 bases, J lost 2 bases, and 4 bases stayed unmatched. The CDR3 region is CASSLAEAYEQYF. In DNA, the CDR3 is TGTGCCAGCAGCCTAGCGGAAGCCTACGAGCAGTACTTC. Full variable domain (rest looked up from reference TRBV2 and TRBJ2-7): EPEVTQTPSHQVTQMGQEVILRCVPISNHLYFYWYRQILGQKVEFLVSFYNNEISEKSEIFDDQFSVERPDGSNFTLKIRSTKLEDSAMYFCASSLAEAYEQYFGPGTRLTVT.

The V gene is TRBV7-9, the J gene TRBJ2-7; 15 positions match TRBD2. V shed 1 base, J shed 4 bases, and the junction held 5 bases outside the gene matches. Per germline, CDR1 SEHNR and CDR2 FQNEAQ (reference sequence). The length of the CDR3 is 17 residues. The CDR3 bases are TGTGCCAGCAGCTTAGGGGGACTAGCGGGAGGCCCTTACGAGCAGTACTTC. This encodes CASSLGGLAGGPYEQYF.

The chain recombines TRBV2 with TRBJ1-5, with 9 positions matching TRBD1. The junction had 12 bases not matched to a gene; V was cut back by 8 bases and J by 4 bases. Germline V gene data show CDR1 as SNHLY and CDR2 as FYNNEI. This CDR3 is built from 16 residues. The CDR3 sequence: CASQWTPGQGNQPQHF. As DNA, the CDR3 is TGTGCCAGCCAGTGGACCCCCGGACAGGGGAATCAGCCCCAGCATTTT. The full variable domain, in which reference TRBV2 and TRBJ1-5 provide the parts outside the CDR3, is EPEVTQTPSHQVTQMGQEVILRCVPISNHLYFYWYRQILGQKVEFLVSFYNNEISEKSEIFDDQFSVERPDGSNFTLKIRSTKLEDSAMYFCASQWTPGQGNQPQHFGDGTRLSIL.

This clonotype was seen more than once but under ten times. The chain joins TRBV5-1 to TRBJ2-2; D might be TRBD2 (6 bases). Trimming left V 0 bases short and J 4 bases short, with 10 bases between. Per germline, CDR1 SGHRS and CDR2 YFSETQ. This CDR3 has 15 residues. CDR3 in DNA: TGCGCCAGCAGCTTGGCGACCGGGGGCACCGGGGAGCTGTTTTTT. Its protein is CASSLATGGTGELFF.

The J gene is TRBJ1-1, the V gene TRBV5-1, with D possibly being TRBD1 (5 bases). Trimming took off 3 bases at V and 5 bases at J, with 14 bases between the two ends. The germline gives CDR1 SGHRS, CDR2 YFSETQ. The CDR3 consists of 14 residues. CDR3 nucleotides: TGCGCCAGCAGCTCAGGGCCATCCGGGACTGAAGCTTTCTTT. Translation: CASSSGPSGTEAFF.

This clonotype has a handful of counts. The chain uses TRBV10-3 and TRBJ2-7; TRBD2 matches 7 bases. V shed 2 bases, J shed 4 bases, and the junction held 14 bases outside the gene matches. The CDR3 runs 17 residues. Looked up from germline, CDR1 is ENHRY and CDR2 is SYGVKD. CDR3 region: CAISEGTSASSLYEQYF. In nucleotides, the CDR3 is TGTGCCATCAGTGAGGGAACTAGCGCTTCATCACTTTACGAGCAGTACTTC.

The genes are TRBV6-1 and TRBJ2-3; D call uncertain. V lost 3 bases to trimming and J lost 0 bases, with 10 bases between them. This CDR3 is 15 amino acids long. The germline V gene encodes CDR1 MNHNS and CDR2 SASEGT. The DNA of the CDR3 is TGTGCCAGCAGTGAGGCCAGTATTAGCACAGATACGCAGTATTTT. Its protein is CASSEASISTDTQYF.

This clonotype has more than one count but fewer than ten. J is TRBJ2-7 and V is TRBV7-2; D not resolved. Germline V CDR1 and CDR2: SGHTA, FQGNSA. Trimming stripped 0 bases from V and 3 bases from J, with 9 bases between. The CDR3 length is 14 residues. This chain's CDR3 is CASSLALPVYEQYF. In nucleotides, the CDR3 is TGTGCCAGCAGCTTAGCCCTACCCGTCTACGAGCAGTACTTC. Variable domain in full (rest from reference TRBV7-2 and TRBJ2-7): GAGVSQSPSNKVTEKGKDVELRCDPISGHTALYWYRQSLGQGLEFLIYFQGNSAPDKSGLPSDRFSAERTGGSVSTLTIQRTQQEDSAVYLCASSLALPVYEQYFGPGTRLTVT.

This clonotype was recorded a few times. The gene calls are TRBV24-1 and TRBJ2-3; D gene ambiguous. Per germline, CDR1 KGHDR and CDR2 SFDVKD. The ends were cut back, 6 bases at V and 5 bases at J, with 11 bases in the middle. This CDR3 contains 13 residues. In nucleotides, the CDR3 is TGTGCCACCAGTTCCCCCCAGGAAGATACGCAGTATTTT. The encoded protein is CATSSPQEDTQYF.

This clonotype was observed a handful of times. The V gene is TRBV6-4, the J gene TRBJ2-2, with 9 bases that match TRBD2. V lost 6 bases, J lost 7 bases, and 9 bases stayed unmatched. Germline CDR1 MRHNA, CDR2 SNTAGT. There are 15 residues in the CDR3. DNA for the CDR3: TGTGCCAGCAGACGATCGGGACTAGCCGACGGGGAGCTGTTTTTT. Translated, it gives CASRRSGLADGELFF.